This TCR beta chain was captured by sequencing in a study of metastatic and nonmetastatic thyroid tumors. Study as a whole: Blood and tumor or nodule tissue repertoires from malignant and benign thyroid patients were compared.

Per the study methods: In papillary thyroid cancer, a distant-metastasis classifier was built using CDR3 differences across clinicopathological groups. TCRdb re-called the PCR reads via MiXCR. TCRdb's processing, not the authors' own work, is the source of the V and J calls. The sample contains roughly 40,000 clones, approximately 17% of which appear only once. Deletions cut 5 bases from V and 7 bases from J, with 12 bases between. Germline lookup yields CDR1 SQVTM and CDR2 ANQGSEA. The CDR3 loop spans 12 amino acids. Findings of the study overall: In both blood and tumor samples, TCR beta diversity was reported significantly higher for malignant than benign nodules.

About this clone: Its antigen remains unknown. This may stem from a read error, because a much larger clone lies one nucleotide away.

Thyroid surgery was preceded by no treatment in any patient. V and J are TRBV29-1 and TRBJ2-1; no definite D call. This receptor was identified in a female donor with papillary thyroid cancer or a benign thyroid nodule (not recorded which). Some clones in this sample may be carry-over from other donors' samples. Sequencing was done on a sample of tumor tissue. The CDR3 region has the DNA TGCAGCGTTTTTCGTCAGTCGAATGAGCAGTTCTTC. This codes for CSVFRQSNEQFF.